The 22 T cell receptor beta chains given below trace back to one sample, sequenced in a study of shared clonotypes between healthy human individuals. Sequencing was performed with immunoSEQ multiplex PCR; in TCRdb, only in-frame clones are kept and a portion is missing. Found here are millions of clones, 90% to 95% of them singletons; the top ten hold roughly 0.13%. The sample consisted of naive CD4+ T cells sorted from blood. Subset reported: CD45RA+ positively selected. The receptors stem from a man aged 18 to 29 in good health.

This clone has just one count. The same CDR3 also results from other DNA sequences found in this sample. The chain links TRBV4-1 to TRBJ2-3; no definite D call. V was cut by 3 bases and J by 3 bases, with 4 bases left in between. This CDR3 is built from 12 residues. Germline V CDR1 and CDR2: MGHRA, YSYEKL. CDR3 amino acids: CASSHSTDTQYF. CDR3 nucleotide sequence: TGCGCCAGCAGCCACTCAACAGATACGCAGTATTTT.

The chain uses TRBV5-1 and TRBJ1-2; 7 nucleotides match TRBD1. The V segment lost 1 base and the J segment 14 bases; nucleotides outside the gene matches: 14. There are 14 residues in the CDR3. Germline loops: CDR1 SGHRS, CDR2 YFSETQ. The CDR3 coding sequence is TGCGCCAGCAGCTTGTCTCAGGGGGTAGGACAGGAGACCTTC. Encoded protein: CASSLSQGVGQETF.

This clone was counted a single time. The chain links TRBV30 to TRBJ2-5, with TRBD2 as a possible D gene (6 bases). Trimming pared 2 bases from V and 0 bases from J, leaving 16 bases between. The CDR3 length is 16 residues. Germline values: CDR1 GTSNPN, CDR2 SVGIG (reference sequence). CDR3 in DNA: TGTGCCTGGAGTCAAGGGCGCGGGAAATACCAAGAGACCCAGTACTTC. Translation: CAWSQGRGKYQETQYF. Variable domain in full (rest from reference TRBV30 and TRBJ2-5): SQTIHQWPATLVQPVGSPLSLECTVEGTSNPNLYWYRQAAGRGLQLLFYSVGIGQISSEVPQNLSASRPQDRQFILSSKKLLLSDSGFYLCAWSQGRGKYQETQYFGPGTRLLVL.

The chain has TRBV4-1 and TRBJ1-5; D gene ambiguous. In germline, CDR1 is MGHRA, CDR2 YSYEKL. The CDR3 consists of 16 residues. V was shortened by 1 base and J by 7 bases, with 17 bases between the two germline ends. The CDR3 bases are TGCGCCAGCAGCCAAGTAAGTGTCAATGCGGGACAGCCCCAGCATTTT. Amino acid sequence: CASSQVSVNAGQPQHF.

A note on this clone: The same CDR3 also results from other DNA sequences found in this sample. CDR3 in DNA: TGTGCCAGCTCACCACCGCTAGCGGAGGAGACCCAGTACTTC. Its translation is CASSPPLAEETQYF. The V call is TRBV18, the J call TRBJ2-5; TRBD2 agrees at 7 bases. Germline V gene lookup returns CDR1 KGHSH and CDR2 LQKENI. The CDR3 consists of 14 residues. V gave up 0 bases and J gave up 5 bases; unmatched junction bases: 3.

The chain carries TRBV6-1 and TRBJ1-5, with 7 positions matching TRBD1. Germline V gene lookup returns CDR1 MNHNS and CDR2 SASEGT. Trimming cost V 10 bases and J 7 bases; bases outside gene matches: 10. This CDR3 has 13 amino acids. The DNA of the CDR3 is TGTGCCACCAAGGGGCAGGGGGTACAGCCCCAGCATTTT. It translates to CATKGQGVQPQHF.

The V and J genes are TRBV5-1 and TRBJ2-3, with 13 positions matching TRBD2. Germline V lookup: CDR1 SGHRS, CDR2 YFSETQ. This CDR3 comprises 16 residues. V lost 3 bases to trimming and J lost 6 bases; unmatched junction nucleotides: 7. The CDR3, as DNA: TGCGCCAGCAGCTATGGGGGGACTAGCGGGACGGATACGCAGTATTTT. It translates to CASSYGGTSGTDTQYF.

This clone was observed a single time. J is TRBJ2-7 and V is TRBV6-6; TRBD1 matches 8 bases. Germline V gives CDR1 MNHNY, CDR2 SVGAGI (reference sequence). J was trimmed by 4 bases and V by 2 bases; bases with no gene match: 4. The CDR3 is made up of 14 amino acids. The CDR3, as DNA: TGTGCCAGCAGTTACGGGACAGGTTTTTACGAGCAGTACTTC. This gives the protein CASSYGTGFYEQYF.

This rearrangement joins TRBV6-5 to TRBJ1-2; TRBD1 might be the D (5 bases). Germline CDR1 reads MNHEY; CDR2 reads SVGAGI. V lost 6 bases, J lost 8 bases, and 19 bases lay in between. The CDR3 spans 14 residues. Here the CDR3 DNA reads TGTGCCAGCAGCCCACCCGCGACAGTATCCGGCTACACCTTC. It encodes CASSPPATVSGYTF.

This clone was observed once. The genes are TRBV9 and TRBJ1-3; 7 bases map to TRBD1. Germline V lookup: CDR1 SGDLS, CDR2 YYNGEE. V was pared by 2 bases and J by 2 bases, with 4 bases of the junction left unmatched. This CDR3 is 15 amino acids long. CDR3 in DNA: TGTGCCAGCAGCGTTCAACAGGGGCCTGGAAACACCATATATTTT. Translated, it gives CASSVQQGPGNTIYF.

The genes are TRBV4-1 and TRBJ2-3; 11 bases fit TRBD2. CDR3 size: 16 residues. CDR1 is MGHRA and CDR2 is YSYEKL in the germline V gene. Losses at the gene ends were 2 bases for V and 5 bases for J; bases not matched to a gene: 6. Here the CDR3 reads CASSQTIAGGKDTQYF. The CDR3 coding sequence is TGCGCCAGCAGCCAAACCATAGCGGGGGGGAAAGATACGCAGTATTTT.

The J gene is TRBJ2-7, the V gene TRBV2; TRBD2 agrees at 10 bases. The tail of the sequence fits TRBJ2-5 better, so the J call may be wrong. The V gene's germline CDR1 is SNHLY and CDR2 FYNNEI. The CDR3 contains 15 residues. The CDR3: CASSESGGAQETQYF. CDR3 nucleotide sequence: TGTGCCAGCAGTGAAAGCGGGGGGGCCCAAGAGACCCAGTACTTC.

The J gene is TRBJ2-7, the V gene TRBV6-5, with D perhaps matching TRBD1 (5 bases). V lost 0 bases to trimming and J lost 3 bases, with 12 bases between them. The CDR3 has 15 amino acids. From germline, CDR1 is MNHEY and CDR2 SVGAGI. CDR3 protein: CASSYSSRQIYEQYF. The CDR3 DNA reads as TGTGCCAGCAGTTACTCTAGTCGACAGATCTACGAGCAGTACTTC.

The chain has TRBV2 and TRBJ2-5, with 11 bases lining up with TRBD2. The V gene end was trimmed by 7 bases and the J gene end by 0 bases; junction bases not matched to a gene: 10. This CDR3 is 17 amino acids long. Germline loops: CDR1 SNHLY, CDR2 FYNNEI. The CDR3 loop is CASTPSRLAGYQETQYF. CDR3 nucleotide sequence: TGTGCCAGCACCCCCAGTCGACTAGCGGGGTACCAAGAGACCCAGTACTTC.

The CDR3 DNA sequence: TGTGCCAGCAGCTCGGGACACTACGAGCAGTACTTC. This sequence encodes CASSSGHYEQYF. This chain links TRBV7-9 with TRBJ2-7, with D perhaps matching TRBD1 (6 bases). From germline, CDR1 is SEHNR and CDR2 FQNEAQ (reference sequence). With 4 bases removed from V and 3 bases from J, the gap between germline ends came to 7 bases. This CDR3 is 12 amino acids long.

The CDR3 bases are TGTGCCAGCTCACCACTCGGGGGTCTTAATGAAAAACTGTTTTTT. Translation gives CASSPLGGLNEKLFF. The V and J genes are TRBV18 and TRBJ1-4; tentative D call: TRBD1 (5 bases). The germline V gene has CDR1 KGHSH and CDR2 LQKENI. Trimming removed 1 base from V and 4 bases from J, with 10 bases in between. The CDR3 consists of 15 residues. Supplemented by reference TRBV18 and TRBJ1-4, the full variable domain reads NAGVMQNPRHLVRRRGQEARLRCSPMKGHSHVYWYRQLPEEGLKFMVYLQKENIIDESGMPKERFSAEFPKEGPSILRIQQVVRGDSAAYFCASSPLGGLNEKLFFGSGTQLSVL.

Only one count was recorded for this clone. The chain has TRBV7-9 and TRBJ2-7, with D perhaps TRBD1 (6 bases). V gave up 4 bases and J gave up 1 base, with 14 bases separating them. The CDR3 length is 15 residues. Germline assignment: CDR1 SEHNR and CDR2 FQNEAQ (reference sequence). The CDR3 sequence is CASSSSDRLSYEQYF. The CDR3 region has the DNA TGTGCCAGCAGCTCTTCGGACAGACTTTCCTACGAGCAGTACTTC. Supplemented by reference TRBV7-9 and TRBJ2-7, the full variable domain reads DTGVSQNPRHKITKRGQNVTFRCDPISEHNRLYWYRQTLGQGPEFLTYFQNEAQLEKSRLLSDRFSAERPKGSFSTLEIQRTEQGDSAMYLCASSSSDRLSYEQYFGPGTRLTVT.

The rearrangement links TRBV27 to TRBJ1-5; the D gene is possibly TRBD1 (5 bases). Germline CDR1 and CDR2: MNHEY and SMNVEV (reference sequence). Trimming cost V 7 bases and J 0 bases, with 16 bases left between them. The CDR3 sequence is 16 residues long. The CDR3 region is CASITLGVYSNQPQHF. In DNA form, the CDR3 reads TGTGCCAGCATCACACTAGGGGTCTATAGCAATCAGCCCCAGCATTTT.

Only one count was recorded for this clone. The chain employs TRBV25-1 and TRBJ1-6; 9 positions agree with TRBD1. Germline loops: CDR1 MGHDK, CDR2 SYGVNS. This CDR3 comprises 14 residues. Trimming at V came to 6 bases and at J to 7 bases, leaving 4 bases not matched to a gene. The CDR3 bases are TGTGCCAGCAGGGAGGGACAGGGAAATTCACCCCTCCACTTT. Its translation: CASREGQGNSPLHF.

The CDR3, as DNA: TGTGCCAGCAGCTCCGTGCACGAGCAGTACTTC. Translated: CASSSVHEQYF. The chain carries TRBV7-9 and TRBJ2-7; D gene ambiguous. The germline V gene has CDR1 SEHNR and CDR2 FQNEAQ (reference sequence). This CDR3 is built from 11 residues. V was cut by 4 bases and J by 5 bases, with 6 bases left in between.

In this sample, this clone turned up many times. The rearrangement joins TRBV30 to TRBJ1-2; weak D call: TRBD1 (5 bases). CDR3 length: 14 residues. Germline lookup yields CDR1 GTSNPN and CDR2 SVGIG (reference sequence). V lost 2 bases, J lost 5 bases, and 15 bases lay in between. The CDR3 bases are TGTGCCTGGAGTTGGAGGAGGGGTGGGTATGGCTACACCTTC. Its translation is CAWSWRRGGYGYTF.

This clone was detected only once. The CDR3 loop reads CASSPKNTGELFF. The CDR3, as DNA: TGTGCCAGCAGCCCAAAAAACACCGGGGAGCTGTTTTTT. V gene TRBV11-2 combines with J gene TRBJ2-2; D call uncertain. CDR3 length: 13 residues. Looked up from germline, CDR1 is SGHAT and CDR2 is FQNNGV. V was clipped by 5 bases and J by 2 bases, with 6 bases between them. Based on the CDR3 plus reference TRBV11-2 and TRBJ2-2, the full variable domain is EAGVAQSPRYKIIEKRQSVAFWCNPISGHATLYWYQQILGQGPKLLIQFQNNGVVDDSQLPKDRFSAERLKGVDSTLKIQPAKLEDSAVYLCASSPKNTGELFFGEGSRLTVL.